A selection of T cell receptor beta chains follows, all from one sample in a study of early T cells in non-severe SARS-CoV-2 infection. A single record per CDR3 protein comes from TCRdb applying MiXCR to the 5' RACE reads. The table lists some 27,000 distinct CDR3 sequences, 5.6% of them singletons, with almost 25% in the top ten. The sequencing input was whole blood. The receptors were sampled from an adult who was a healthcare worker with PCR-confirmed SARS-CoV-2 infection or an uninfected control (not recorded which). Both conserved end residues are part of each CDR3. Each record gives: V gene, D gene, J gene, clone size, CDR3 protein, CDR3 DNA. The D gene is left open where the match is weak. Size values are once, few and many counts, or a class for expanded clones, and some rows have none.

>TRBV6-1|-|TRBJ2-6|many
CASSEEISGANVLTF
TGTGCCAGCAGTGAGGAAATTTCTGGGGCCAACGTCCTGACTTTC
>TRBV7-6|-|TRBJ2-7|many
CASSLRSTYEQYF
TGTGCCAGCAGCTTACGTTCGACCTACGAGCAGTACTTC
>TRBV7-2|TRBD2|TRBJ2-1|many
CASSLGGSGRIVNEQFF
TGTGCCAGCAGCTTAGGGGGTAGCGGGAGGATTGTCAATGAGCAGTTCTTC
>TRBV7-2|TRBD2|TRBJ2-5|many
CASSLGVAGILRKTQYF
TGTGCCAGCAGCCTGGGGGTAGCGGGGATTCTTAGAAAGACCCAGTACTTC
>TRBV11-2|-|TRBJ2-7|few
CASSLGDGYEQYF
TGTGCCAGCAGCTTAGGGGACGGCTACGAGCAGTACTTC
>TRBV12-3/TRBV12-4|-|TRBJ2-2|many
CASSPPPWNTGELFF
TGTGCCAGCAGCCCCCCCCCCTGGAACACCGGGGAGCTGTTTTTT
>TRBV4-2|TRBD1|TRBJ1-1|many
CASSQGQGLDTEAFF
TGTGCCAGCAGCCAAGGACAGGGGCTTGACACTGAAGCTTTCTTT
>TRBV12-3/TRBV12-4|-|TRBJ2-7|many
CASSFDFKASPYEQYF
TGTGCCAGCAGTTTTGACTTTAAGGCCTCACCCTACGAGCAGTACTTC
>TRBV7-6|-|TRBJ2-4|many
CASSPTVPLAKNIQYF
TGTGCCAGCAGCCCTACAGTCCCACTAGCCAAAAACATTCAGTACTTC
>TRBV24-1|-|TRBJ2-1|many
CATRAGGDSGEQFF
TGTGCCACCAGGGCAGGGGGGGACTCTGGTGAGCAGTTCTTC
>TRBV12-3/TRBV12-4|-|TRBJ2-5|many
CASSSRSGGGYSQYF
TGTGCCAGCAGTTCCCGTAGCGGAGGAGGCTACTCCCAGTACTTC
>TRBV4-3|-|TRBJ2-5|few
CASSPRTQYF
TGCGCCAGCAGCCCGAGGACCCAGTACTTC
>TRBV30|-|TRBJ2-5|-
CAWSVRQSWETQYF
TGTGCCTGGAGTGTACGACAGTCTTGGGAGACCCAGTACTTC
>TRBV12-3/TRBV12-4|-|TRBJ2-3|many
CASGGGQVTDTQYF
TGTGCCAGCGGGGGAGGACAAGTCACAGATACGCAGTATTTT
>TRBV28|-|TRBJ2-7|many
CASSFRGPAYEQYF
TGTGCCAGCAGTTTCCGGGGACCTGCCTACGAGCAGTACTTC
>TRBV20-1|TRBD2|TRBJ2-7|many
CSASKTSGTEEQYF
TGCAGTGCTAGTAAAACTAGCGGGACAGAAGAGCAGTACTTC
>TRBV30|TRBD1|TRBJ1-2|many
CAWSRQGASGYTF
TGTGCCTGGAGTCGGCAGGGGGCTTCTGGCTACACCTTC
>TRBV13|-|TRBJ1-1|many
CASSLGAGGEIAFF
TGTGCCAGCAGCTTAGGAGCGGGGGGCGAGATAGCTTTCTTT
>TRBV6-6|-|TRBJ2-7|many
CASSSTGSPSYEQYF
TGTGCCAGCAGTTCAACAGGGAGTCCTTCCTACGAGCAGTACTTC
>TRBV6-2/TRBV6-3|-|TRBJ1-4|few
CASQGGHPYGKLFF
TGTGCCAGCCAGGGAGGACATCCCTACGGAAAACTGTTTTTT
>TRBV7-9|TRBD1|TRBJ1-2|few
CASSLAGTGDYGYTF
TGTGCCAGCAGCTTAGCGGGGACAGGGGACTATGGCTACACCTTC
>TRBV6-2/TRBV6-3|TRBD2|TRBJ2-1|many
CASSDLAGGANEQFF
TGTGCCAGCAGTGATCTAGCGGGAGGGGCCAATGAGCAGTTCTTC
>TRBV10-3|-|TRBJ2-2|many
CAISESSPRSLNTGELFF
TGTGCCATCAGTGAGTCTTCGCCCAGGTCTCTTAACACCGGGGAGCTGTTTTTT
>TRBV18|-|TRBJ2-3|few
CASSPLLPGSSYDTQYF
TGTGCCAGCTCACCCCTCCTTCCGGGGTCGTCGTACGATACGCAGTATTTT
>TRBV6-1|TRBD1|TRBJ1-2|many
CASSESGGTDANYGYTF
TGTGCCAGCAGTGAAAGTGGGGGGACAGACGCTAACTATGGCTACACCTTC
>TRBV29-1|-|TRBJ2-5|few
CSGPSGSVETQYF
TGCAGCGGTCCGTCGGGGTCCGTGGAGACCCAGTACTTC
>TRBV20-1|-|TRBJ1-2|-
CSVGRANYGYTF
TGCAGTGTAGGGAGGGCAAACTATGGCTACACCTTC
>TRBV4-2|TRBD2|TRBJ2-1|-
CASSQSGGADEQFF
TGTGCCAGCAGCCAAAGCGGGGGGGCCGATGAGCAGTTCTTC
>TRBV4-2|TRBD1|TRBJ2-7|many
CASSATEQGQYEQYF
TGTGCCAGCAGCGCGACGGAACAGGGGCAGTACGAGCAGTACTTC